Listed here are 30 T cell receptor beta chains from one sample, sequenced in a study of patients and donors after allogeneic stem cell transplantation. TCRdb re-called the RT-PCR reads through MiXCR, storing one row per CDR3 protein. The data hold 400,000 to 500,000 distinct CDR3 sequences, with 16% observed a single time. Sequenced material: blood, either unsorted or a sorted T cell fraction (not recorded which). The source of these receptors is a human donor who was either an allogeneic HSCT recipient or a stem cell or donor lymphocyte infusion donor (not recorded which). It is not recorded whose cells these are; they may come from a transplant donor.

The V gene is TRBV20-1, the J gene TRBJ2-1, with D perhaps TRBD1 or TRBD2 (5 bases each). The CDR3 runs 10 residues. Trimming removed 6 bases at V and 13 bases at J, with 13 bases between. Germline V CDR1 and CDR2: DFQATT, SNEGSKA (reference sequence). In DNA form, the CDR3 reads TGCAGTGCCCCCGAGGGGCGCCAGTTCTTC. Its protein product is CSAPEGRQFF.

This clonotype was seen a few times. This sequence joins TRBV7-9 and TRBJ2-7; 9 positions match TRBD1. CDR1 SEHNR and CDR2 FQNEAQ come from the germline V gene (reference sequence). This CDR3 contains 16 residues. The trim removed 11 bases at V and 0 bases at J, leaving 14 bases unmatched. CDR3 nucleotides: TGTGCCTCCGCCTCCCAGCGGACAGGGGTCTCCTACGAGCAGTACTTC. Amino acid sequence: CASASQRTGVSYEQYF.

V is TRBV5-6 and J is TRBJ2-3; tentatively, D is TRBD1 (6 bases). Germline values: CDR1 SGHDT, CDR2 YYEEEE. Trimming removed 1 base from V and 2 bases from J, with 11 bases in between. CDR3 length: 15 residues. The CDR3 bases are TGTGCCAGCAGCTTGTCTGGACAGCCCACAGATACGCAGTATTTT. It yields the protein CASSLSGQPTDTQYF.

The J gene is TRBJ1-2, the V gene TRBV5-1; 7 positions agree with TRBD1. The CDR3 loop spans 16 amino acids. V lost 0 bases, J lost 4 bases, and 9 bases stayed unmatched. Per the germline V gene, CDR1 is SGHRS and CDR2 is YFSETQ. CDR3 sequence reads: CASSLDGGQNSYGYTF. The CDR3 bases are TGCGCCAGCAGCTTGGACGGGGGACAGAACAGCTATGGCTACACCTTC.

The chain carries TRBV5-1 and TRBJ2-2, with D uncertain. The germline CDR1 and CDR2 sequences are SGHRS and YFSETQ. The ends were cut back, 2 bases at V and 4 bases at J, with 15 bases in the middle. There are 16 residues in the CDR3. The CDR3 protein is CASSFGGPTPTGELFF. The CDR3 DNA reads as TGCGCCAGCAGCTTTGGCGGCCCTACCCCCACCGGGGAGCTGTTTTTT.

A remark on this clonotype: At one of its ends the junction is not consistent with the germline gene, which may arise from a read error. The chain links TRBV15 to TRBJ1-2, with D possibly matching TRBD1 (6 bases). CDR3 size: 16 residues. CDR1 is LNHNV and CDR2 is YYDKDF in the germline V gene (reference sequence). As DNA, the CDR3 is TGTGCCACCAGCAGAGATGGGCAGGGGAACTCCTATGGCTGCACCTTC. This translates into CATSRDGQGNSYGCTF.

This clonotype appeared many times. The genes are TRBV7-3 and TRBJ1-2, with D perhaps TRBD1 (5 bases). Germline values: CDR1 SGHTA, CDR2 FQGTGA. CDR3 length: 14 residues. V lost 2 bases to trimming and J lost 3 bases, with 10 bases between them. CDR3 loop: CASSLEGRDYGYTF. The CDR3 DNA is TGTGCCAGCAGCTTAGAAGGCAGGGACTATGGCTACACCTTC.

V is TRBV6-1 and J is TRBJ1-1; tentatively, D is TRBD1 (5 bases). Per the germline V gene, CDR1 is MNHNS and CDR2 is SASEGT. This CDR3 spans 14 amino acids. With 6 bases removed from V and 1 base from J, the gap between germline ends came to 12 bases. This CDR3 is CASRKTEANTEAFF. The CDR3 DNA reads as TGTGCCAGCAGAAAGACAGAAGCGAACACTGAAGCTTTCTTT.

This clonotype was counted only a few times. The chain links TRBV15 to TRBJ2-1, with D maybe TRBD2 (6 bases). CDR3 size: 15 residues. V lost 5 bases to trimming and J lost 0 bases, with 11 bases between them. Germline V gene sequence: CDR1 LNHNV, CDR2 YYDKDF (reference sequence). CDR3 in DNA: TGTGCCACCAGCCCCGGGACTTCCTCCTACAATGAGCAGTTCTTC. It codes for CATSPGTSSYNEQFF.

Ten or more counts support this clonotype. V is TRBV29-1 and J is TRBJ2-7; D is unresolved. The CDR3 covers 11 residues. V shed 1 base and J shed 5 bases, with 6 bases lying between them. Germline values: CDR1 SQVTM, CDR2 ANQGSEA. The CDR3 coding sequence is TGCAGCGTTGAAGGGAGAAACGAGCAGTACTTC. It is translated as CSVEGRNEQYF.

This clonotype was observed a handful of times. The J gene is TRBJ2-5, the V gene TRBV7-9, with no clear D. V lost 5 bases, J lost 5 bases, and 12 bases lay in between. This CDR3 has 13 amino acids. The V gene's germline CDR1 is SEHNR and CDR2 FQNEAQ (reference sequence). Here the CDR3 reads CASSRGPIETQYF. CDR3 in DNA: TGTGCCAGCAGCCGTGGACCCATTGAGACCCAGTACTTC.

The table lists this clonotype with a few counts. V is TRBV11-3 and J is TRBJ1-1, with 10 bases that match TRBD1. CDR3 length: 15 residues. CDR1 is SGHNT and CDR2 is YENEEA in the germline V gene. Trimming at V came to 0 bases and at J to 8 bases, leaving 6 bases not matched to a gene. For the CDR3, the DNA is TGTGCCAGCAGCTTAGAATCGGGACAGGGGAACGAAGCTTTCTTT. Translating it yields CASSLESGQGNEAFF.

The chain uses TRBV29-1 and TRBJ1-1, with D unresolved. V lost 4 bases and J lost 5, with 17 bases in between. CDR1 SQVTM and CDR2 ANQGSEA come from the germline V gene. CDR3 length: 14 amino acids. In DNA, the CDR3 is TGCAGCGTTGCTTGGAGGGAGGTCGGGACTGAAGCTTTCTTT. Protein sequence: CSVAWREVGTEAFF. Complete variable domain (other parts from reference TRBV29-1 and TRBJ1-1): SAVISQKPSRDICQRGTSLTIQCQVDSQVTMMFWYRQQPGQSLTLIATANQGSEATYESGFVIDKFPISRPNLTFSTLTVSNMSPEDSSIYLCSVAWREVGTEAFFGQGTRLTVV.

This clonotype was seen a handful of times. J is TRBJ2-6 and V is TRBV12-3 or TRBV12-4; D gene unclear. V was shortened by 3 bases and J by 4 bases, with 10 bases between the two germline ends. CDR3 length: 15 residues. The CDR3 loop is CASSFTASGANVLTF. The CDR3 nucleotides are TGTGCCAGCAGTTTCACGGCGTCCGGGGCCAACGTCCTGACTTTC.

This clonotype showed up just a few times. One end of the junction varies from germline; a read error may be responsible. This chain joins TRBV5-8 and TRBJ2-7; 7 nucleotides line up with TRBD1. This CDR3 region has 13 residues. Per the germline V gene, CDR1 is SGHTS and CDR2 is YDEGEE. DNA of the CDR3: TGTGCCAGCATCTTGACAGGGAGCTACGAGCAGTACTTC. It yields the protein CASILTGSYEQYF.

This CDR3 is CATSRDRGRGYTF. The CDR3 DNA reads TGTGCCACCAGCCGGGACAGGGGGCGAGGCTACACCTTC. J is TRBJ1-2 and V is TRBV15; 12 bases fit TRBD1. CDR1 and CDR2 from the germline V gene are LNHNV and YYDKDF (reference sequence). This CDR3 is 13 amino acids long. V trimming: 5 bases; J trimming: 8 bases; junction bases outside the gene matches: 3.

V and J are TRBV20-1 and TRBJ1-5; TRBD1 might be the D (6 bases). CDR3 length equals 17 residues. CDR1 is DFQATT and CDR2 is SNEGSKA in the germline V gene (reference sequence). V shed 0 bases and J shed 4 bases, with 19 bases lying between them. The CDR3 DNA is TGCAGTGCTAGAGATAGGGGGGAGGGCAGGAGGAATCAGCCCCAGCATTTT. Translated, it gives CSARDRGEGRRNQPQHF.

This clonotype turned up a few times. The V call is TRBV20-1, the J call TRBJ2-7; 7 bases agree with TRBD2. J gave up 6 bases and V 3 bases, and 17 bases lay outside the gene matches. The germline V gene has CDR1 DFQATT and CDR2 SNEGSKA (reference sequence). The CDR3 runs to 16 residues. CDR3 amino acids: CSARRTTPGAGSEQYF. The CDR3 nucleotides read TGCAGTGCTAGGAGAACAACCCCGGGAGCGGGAAGCGAGCAGTACTTC.

The genes are TRBV28 and TRBJ2-2; TRBD2 agrees at 11 bases. CDR3 length equals 18 residues. Per the germline V gene, CDR1 is MDHEN and CDR2 is SYDVKM. Losses at the gene ends were 4 bases for V and 7 bases for J; bases not matched to a gene: 14. The CDR3 sequence is CASSSPRIIAGGGGELFF. The CDR3 DNA sequence: TGTGCCAGCAGTTCTCCCCGGATAATAGCGGGAGGGGGCGGGGAGCTGTTTTTT.

This clonotype was recorded at least ten times. The rearrangement joins TRBV12-3 or TRBV12-4 to TRBJ1-5, with D perhaps TRBD1 (6 bases). This CDR3 comprises 14 residues. V was shortened by 6 bases and J by 1 base, with 10 bases between the two germline ends. The CDR3 sequence is CASRQGWSNQPQHF. DNA of the CDR3: TGTGCCAGCAGACAGGGATGGAGCAATCAGCCCCAGCATTTT.

The rearrangement links TRBV30 to TRBJ2-7, with D unresolved. Per germline, CDR1 GTSNPN and CDR2 SVGIG (reference sequence). This CDR3 has 14 amino acids. With 2 bases removed from V and 3 bases from J, the gap between germline ends came to 14 bases. CDR3 sequence (DNA): TGTGCCTGGAGTAACGGGCAAGGAAACTACGAGCAGTACTTC. It specifies CAWSNGQGNYEQYF.

This chain joins TRBV14 and TRBJ2-7; TRBD2 matches at 9 bases. V was pared by 4 bases and J by 7 bases, with 8 bases of the junction left unmatched. The CDR3 sequence is 14 residues long. Looked up from germline, CDR1 is SGHDN and CDR2 is FVKESK. CDR3 loop: CASSLRREGLEQYF. The CDR3 nucleotides read TGTGCCAGCAGCCTCAGGCGGGAGGGTTTAGAGCAGTACTTC.

This clonotype was recorded at least ten times. The chain links TRBV12-3 or TRBV12-4 to TRBJ1-5; 8 bases match TRBD1. This CDR3 region has 15 residues. V dropped 4 bases and J dropped 2; count of bases not matched to a gene: 4. The CDR3 DNA reads TGTGCCAGCAGTTCAACAGGGGGGGGCAATCAGCCCCAGCATTTT. Protein: CASSSTGGGNQPQHF.

This clonotype was seen a handful of times. The CDR3 spells CSARSGRLTGELFF. The CDR3 DNA reads TGCAGTGCTAGGAGCGGGAGATTGACCGGGGAGCTGTTTTTT. V and J are TRBV20-1 and TRBJ2-2; 8 bases are shared with TRBD2. The CDR3 is made up of 14 amino acids. Germline V gene data show CDR1 as DFQATT and CDR2 as SNEGSKA (reference sequence). J gave up 5 bases and V 3 bases, and 5 bases lay outside the gene matches.

This clonotype has more than one count but fewer than ten. This chain joins TRBV12-3 or TRBV12-4 and TRBJ2-7, with a weak D call TRBD2 (6 bases). The CDR3 is 15 amino acids. V was pared by 5 bases and J by 3 bases, with 17 bases between. The CDR3 reads CASSGTGTYNYEQYF. The CDR3 DNA reads as TGTGCCAGCAGTGGCACCGGGACTTATAACTACGAGCAGTACTTC.

This clonotype has only a few counts. The J gene is TRBJ2-7, the V gene TRBV7-2; a weak D match, TRBD2 (6 bases). The germline V gene has CDR1 SGHTA and CDR2 FQGNSA. Trimming removed 1 base from V and 3 bases from J, with 13 bases in between. The CDR3 has 15 amino acids. In DNA form, the CDR3 reads TGTGCCAGCAGCTTAGTTTCGGGGGTTGGCTACGAGCAGTACTTC. Amino acids: CASSLVSGVGYEQYF.

V and J are TRBV20-1 and TRBJ2-4; 9 bases agree with TRBD1. The V segment lost 6 bases and the J segment 4 bases; nucleotides outside the gene matches: 13. The CDR3 covers 16 residues. The germline V gene has CDR1 DFQATT and CDR2 SNEGSKA (reference sequence). The CDR3 nucleotides read TGCAGTGCCTCTCCCGGGACAGGGAAAAGAAAAAACATTCAGTACTTC. Amino acid sequence: CSASPGTGKRKNIQYF.

This clonotype was detected a few times. This sequence joins TRBV12-3 or TRBV12-4 and TRBJ1-5, with 11 bases matching TRBD1. Unmatched junction bases numbered 5, after V lost 2 bases and J lost 5 bases. The CDR3 has 16 residues. Here the CDR3 reads CASSLPGQGAYQPQHF. In DNA, the CDR3 is TGTGCCAGCAGTTTACCTGGACAGGGGGCCTATCAGCCCCAGCATTTT.

The genes are TRBV6-2 or TRBV6-3 and TRBJ2-7; 9 bases line up with TRBD1. CDR1 and CDR2 (germline): MNHEY, SVGEGT. V shed 9 bases, J shed 5 bases, and the junction held 17 bases outside the gene matches. CDR3 length: 16 residues. The CDR3 DNA follows: TGTGCCAGGGAGATTTGTCTAGGGGACAGGGTTGACGAGCAGTACTTC. The encoded protein is CAREICLGDRVDEQYF.

This clonotype showed up just a few times. The gene calls are TRBV28 and TRBJ1-1; TRBD1 might be the D (6 bases). V dropped 3 bases and J dropped 1 base, with 12 bases sitting between them. Germline lookup yields CDR1 MDHEN and CDR2 SYDVKM. The CDR3 runs 15 residues. CDR3 DNA: TGTGCCAGCAGTTTTCCCGACAGGCAGAACACTGAAGCTTTCTTT. This translates into CASSFPDRQNTEAFF.